The rows below give T cell receptor beta chains drawn from one sample of a study of T cell responses to AZD1222 COVID-19 vaccine. Produced via immunoSEQ multiplex PCR; TCRdb's table is partial and in-frame only. The table lists 110,000 to 150,000 clones, just over 90% of them singletons. The sequencing here drew on peripheral blood, taken on day 0 of AZD1222 vaccination. The source is an adult in good health. Each CDR3 is given with its conserved first and last residue. The D gene is left open where the match is weak. Not all rows give a size; the values are once, few, many and, for expanded clones, a class.

d_call: NA; j_call: TRBJ1-1; v_call: TRBV24-1; clone_size: few; cdr3_nt: TGTGCCACCAGTGGAATAAAGGGCCATGAAGCTTTCTTT; cdr3_aa: CATSGIKGHEAFF
d_call: NA; j_call: TRBJ1-3; v_call: TRBV19; clone_size: NA; cdr3_nt: TGTGCCAGTAGTCGTTCCTTACAGGTCCTCTCTGGAAACACCATATATTTT; cdr3_aa: CASSRSLQVLSGNTIYF
d_call: TRBD2; j_call: TRBJ2-5; v_call: TRBV6-1; clone_size: NA; cdr3_nt: TGTGCCAGCAGTGATTACCTCCGGGGACTAGCCCAAGAGACCCAGTACTTC; cdr3_aa: CASSDYLRGLAQETQYF
d_call: NA; j_call: TRBJ2-5; v_call: TRBV19; clone_size: few; cdr3_nt: TGTGCCAGTAGTATAGGGACACAAGAGACCCAGTACTTC; cdr3_aa: CASSIGTQETQYF
d_call: TRBD1; j_call: TRBJ1-1; v_call: TRBV11-2; clone_size: NA; cdr3_nt: TGTGCCAGCAGCTTTCAGGGGGGCCACACTGAAGCTTTCTTT; cdr3_aa: CASSFQGGHTEAFF
d_call: TRBD1; j_call: TRBJ2-2; v_call: TRBV7-3; clone_size: NA; cdr3_nt: TGTGCCAGCAGAAGGACAGGGAGCACCGGGGAGCTGTTTTTT; cdr3_aa: CASRRTGSTGELFF
d_call: NA; j_call: TRBJ2-7; v_call: TRBV12-3/TRBV12-4; clone_size: NA; cdr3_nt: TGTGCCAGCGGTGAATGGGATGAGCAGTACTTC; cdr3_aa: CASGEWDEQYF
d_call: NA; j_call: TRBJ2-1; v_call: TRBV2; clone_size: NA; cdr3_nt: TGTGCCAGCAGTGACGGCGGTAACTACAATGAGCAGTTCTTC; cdr3_aa: CASSDGGNYNEQFF
d_call: NA; j_call: TRBJ1-2; v_call: TRBV6-5; clone_size: NA; cdr3_nt: TGTGCCAGCAGTTATGCTGGCAGGGGCTATGGCTACACCTTC; cdr3_aa: CASSYAGRGYGYTF
d_call: NA; j_call: TRBJ1-1; v_call: TRBV6-2/TRBV6-3; clone_size: once; cdr3_nt: TGTGCCAGCAGTTACGAGGGGGACCGGTGGGGAAACACTGAAGCTTTCTTT; cdr3_aa: CASSYEGDRWGNTEAFF
d_call: NA; j_call: TRBJ1-5; v_call: TRBV7-9; clone_size: once; cdr3_nt: TGTGCCAGCCTAGGGGGGAGGACCAATCCGGATCAGCCCCAGCATTTT; cdr3_aa: CASLGGRTNPDQPQHF
d_call: NA; j_call: TRBJ2-2; v_call: TRBV28; clone_size: NA; cdr3_nt: TGTGCCAGCAGTCCCGGTGGGGGGGAGCTGTTTTTT; cdr3_aa: CASSPGGGELFF
d_call: NA; j_call: TRBJ1-6; v_call: TRBV29-1; clone_size: NA; cdr3_nt: TGCAGCGTTTCATATGGGCTTAATTCACCCCTCCACTTT; cdr3_aa: CSVSYGLNSPLHF
d_call: NA; j_call: TRBJ1-1; v_call: TRBV6-5; clone_size: NA; cdr3_nt: TGTGCCAGCAGTTACTATCAGGGGAGCCCTGAAGCTTTCTTT; cdr3_aa: CASSYYQGSPEAFF
d_call: NA; j_call: TRBJ1-2; v_call: TRBV5-1; clone_size: NA; cdr3_nt: TGCGCCAGCAGCAGCGGGGAGTATGGCTACACCTTC; cdr3_aa: CASSSGEYGYTF
d_call: NA; j_call: TRBJ1-6; v_call: TRBV9; clone_size: NA; cdr3_nt: TGTGCCAGCAGCTTTACCCAGGGAAGCCCTTCACCCCTCCACTTT; cdr3_aa: CASSFTQGSPSPLHF
d_call: TRBD1; j_call: TRBJ1-6; v_call: TRBV5-4; clone_size: NA; cdr3_nt: TGTGCCAGCAGCTGGGGCCGGGGGACAGGGGAAAGCCTCTATAATTCACCCCTCCACTTT; cdr3_aa: CASSWGRGTGESLYNSPLHF
d_call: TRBD1; j_call: TRBJ1-2; v_call: TRBV5-1; clone_size: NA; cdr3_nt: TGCGCCAGCAGCTTTTCCACTTCGACAGGGTATGGCTACACCTTC; cdr3_aa: CASSFSTSTGYGYTF
d_call: NA; j_call: TRBJ2-7; v_call: TRBV21-1; clone_size: NA; cdr3_nt: TGTGCCAGCAGCAAAGACGGGAACAGGGGGTCGGTCGAGCAGTACTTC; cdr3_aa: CASSKDGNRGSVEQYF
d_call: NA; j_call: TRBJ1-3; v_call: TRBV24-1; clone_size: NA; cdr3_nt: TGTGCCACCCGCCCGCAACAGGGAATAACTGGAAACACCATATATTTT; cdr3_aa: CATRPQQGITGNTIYF
d_call: NA; j_call: TRBJ2-7; v_call: TRBV30; clone_size: NA; cdr3_nt: TGTGCCTGGAGTTCGGAGGACTTACTTTCCTACGAGCAGTACTTC; cdr3_aa: CAWSSEDLLSYEQYF
d_call: TRBD1; j_call: TRBJ1-1; v_call: TRBV2; clone_size: NA; cdr3_nt: TGTGCCAGCAGCGCCTCTCAGGGGGGAATTGAAGCTTTCTTT; cdr3_aa: CASSASQGGIEAFF
d_call: NA; j_call: TRBJ1-2; v_call: TRBV18; clone_size: NA; cdr3_nt: TGTGCCAGCTCCCCACCTACAGGGAAAAAGGCCTTC; cdr3_aa: CASSPPTGKKAF
d_call: NA; j_call: TRBJ1-1; v_call: TRBV10-3; clone_size: NA; cdr3_nt: TGTGCCATCAGTCGCCCCCCCCGGGGAGGGAACACTGAAGCTTTCTTT; cdr3_aa: CAISRPPRGGNTEAFF
d_call: NA; j_call: TRBJ1-5; v_call: TRBV7-2; clone_size: NA; cdr3_nt: TGTGCCAGCAGCTTAGCAATGGATCAGCCCCAGCATTTT; cdr3_aa: CASSLAMDQPQHF
d_call: TRBD2; j_call: TRBJ2-7; v_call: TRBV4-1; clone_size: NA; cdr3_nt: TGCGCCAGCAGCCCGAGGATCACTAGCGGGCCAGGGCATCCCTACGAGCAGTACTTC; cdr3_aa: CASSPRITSGPGHPYEQYF
d_call: NA; j_call: TRBJ1-5; v_call: TRBV19; clone_size: NA; cdr3_nt: TGTGCCAGTAATCGACAGGGCAATCAGCCCCAGCATTTT; cdr3_aa: CASNRQGNQPQHF
d_call: NA; j_call: TRBJ2-3; v_call: TRBV27; clone_size: NA; cdr3_nt: TGTGCCAGCACTTTTTTCGGGGGATGGGGGAACACAGATACGCAGTATTTT; cdr3_aa: CASTFFGGWGNTDTQYF